Listed below are T cell receptor beta chains from one sample, sequenced in a study of blood T cell repertoires in COVID-19. This table comes from immunoSEQ multiplex PCR, and its TCRdb copy is limited to in-frame clones, with some not included. The sample gives 55,000 to 70,000 clones, 91% of which show up once; under 3% is in the top ten. Sequences were obtained from peripheral blood. These receptors all come from a man aged 55 to 70 with acute or convalescent COVID-19. CDR3s include the opening cysteine and the closing phenylalanine or tryptophan. A D gene is named only where the DNA matches it firmly. Only part of the rows carry a size: once, few, many, or a class if the clone is expanded.

d_gene: TRBD1
v_gene: TRBV7-3
j_gene: TRBJ2-2
abundance: .
CDR3aa: CASSLRGGSGELFF
CDR3nt: TGTGCCAGTAGCCTCAGAGGGGGCTCCGGGGAGCTGTTTTTT

d_gene: TRBD1
v_gene: TRBV19
j_gene: TRBJ2-7
abundance: once
CDR3aa: CASSIRSSGTGANEQYF
CDR3nt: TGTGCCAGTAGTATTCGGTCGTCGGGGACAGGGGCAAACGAGCAGTACTTC

d_gene: .
v_gene: TRBV5-6
j_gene: TRBJ1-1
abundance: medium-sized
CDR3aa: CASTLWGEDTEAFF
CDR3nt: TGTGCCAGCACCCTTTGGGGGGAGGACACTGAAGCTTTCTTT

d_gene: TRBD1
v_gene: TRBV4-1
j_gene: TRBJ1-1
abundance: .
CDR3aa: CASSQAGQGSPEAFF
CDR3nt: TGCGCCAGCAGCCAAGCGGGACAGGGATCCCCTGAAGCTTTCTTT

d_gene: .
v_gene: TRBV28
j_gene: TRBJ2-7
abundance: .
CDR3aa: CASSLTGSSYEQYF
CDR3nt: TGTGCCAGCAGTTTAACGGGGAGTAGCTACGAGCAGTACTTC

d_gene: TRBD1
v_gene: TRBV5-5
j_gene: TRBJ1-2
abundance: .
CDR3aa: CASSLWPGQGANGYTF
CDR3nt: TGTGCCAGCAGCTTGTGGCCGGGACAGGGGGCGAATGGCTACACCTTC

d_gene: .
v_gene: TRBV18
j_gene: TRBJ2-2
abundance: .
CDR3aa: CASSPPSQGNTGELFF
CDR3nt: TGTGCCAGCTCACCACCGTCACAGGGGAACACCGGGGAGCTGTTTTTT

d_gene: TRBD2
v_gene: TRBV18
j_gene: TRBJ2-5
abundance: .
CDR3aa: CASSPPVASGRQETQYF
CDR3nt: TGTGCCAGCTCACCACCGGTGGCTAGCGGGAGGCAAGAGACCCAGTACTTC

d_gene: TRBD2
v_gene: TRBV6-1
j_gene: TRBJ2-2
abundance: .
CDR3aa: CASSGLAGANTGELFF
CDR3nt: TGTGCCAGCAGTGGACTAGCGGGAGCGAACACCGGGGAGCTGTTTTTT

d_gene: .
v_gene: TRBV7-2
j_gene: TRBJ1-6
abundance: .
CDR3aa: CASSLALGEGSPLHF
CDR3nt: TGTGCCAGCAGCTTAGCGCTAGGGGAAGGGTCACCCCTCCACTTT

d_gene: .
v_gene: TRBV7-3
j_gene: TRBJ2-2
abundance: .
CDR3aa: CASSSGGELFF
CDR3nt: TGTGCCAGCAGCTCCGGCGGGGAGCTGTTTTTT

d_gene: TRBD1
v_gene: TRBV10-3
j_gene: TRBJ2-5
abundance: .
CDR3aa: CAISEKGTGGETQYF
CDR3nt: TGTGCCATCAGTGAGAAGGGGACAGGGGGCGAGACCCAGTACTTC

d_gene: .
v_gene: TRBV7-3
j_gene: TRBJ1-2
abundance: few
CDR3aa: CASSQTAGIYGYTF
CDR3nt: TGTGCCAGCAGCCAAACGGCGGGCATCTATGGCTACACCTTC

d_gene: .
v_gene: TRBV19
j_gene: TRBJ1-5
abundance: .
CDR3aa: CASSEGVINQPQHF
CDR3nt: TGTGCCAGTAGTGAGGGGGTTATCAATCAGCCCCAGCATTTT

d_gene: .
v_gene: TRBV2
j_gene: TRBJ1-1
abundance: .
CDR3aa: CASSGVMNTEAFF
CDR3nt: TGTGCCAGCAGTGGCGTAATGAACACTGAAGCTTTCTTT

d_gene: .
v_gene: TRBV10-1
j_gene: TRBJ2-1
abundance: .
CDR3aa: CASIERPFYNEQFF
CDR3nt: TGCGCCAGCATCGAGCGACCCTTCTACAATGAGCAGTTCTTC

d_gene: .
v_gene: TRBV19
j_gene: TRBJ1-2
abundance: few
CDR3aa: CASSSSGESDGYTF
CDR3nt: TGTGCCAGTAGTAGTTCGGGGGAGTCGGATGGCTACACCTTC

d_gene: TRBD1
v_gene: TRBV5-8
j_gene: TRBJ1-5
abundance: .
CDR3aa: CASTDRAKGNQPQHF
CDR3nt: TGTGCCAGCACGGACAGGGCTAAGGGCAATCAGCCCCAGCATTTT

d_gene: TRBD2
v_gene: TRBV9
j_gene: TRBJ2-1
abundance: .
CDR3aa: CASSVLAGVAEQFF
CDR3nt: TGTGCCAGCAGCGTACTAGCGGGAGTGGCTGAGCAGTTCTTC

d_gene: TRBD2
v_gene: TRBV9
j_gene: TRBJ2-3
abundance: .
CDR3aa: CASSVGDGRLTDTQYF
CDR3nt: TGTGCCAGCAGCGTAGGGGACGGGAGGCTCACAGATACGCAGTATTTT

d_gene: TRBD2
v_gene: TRBV5-1
j_gene: TRBJ2-7
abundance: .
CDR3aa: CASSREAGGLNEQYF
CDR3nt: TGCGCCAGCAGCAGAGAGGCGGGAGGGCTTAACGAGCAGTACTTC

d_gene: TRBD1
v_gene: TRBV6-5
j_gene: TRBJ1-5
abundance: .
CDR3aa: CASSPGTVSNQPQHF
CDR3nt: TGTGCCAGCAGTCCCGGGACAGTCAGCAATCAGCCCCAGCATTTT

d_gene: TRBD2
v_gene: TRBV5-1
j_gene: TRBJ2-5
abundance: .
CDR3aa: CASRPGLAGGPSETQYF
CDR3nt: TGCGCCAGCAGACCTGGACTAGCGGGAGGGCCATCAGAGACCCAGTACTTC

d_gene: TRBD2
v_gene: TRBV2
j_gene: TRBJ2-7
abundance: once
CDR3aa: CASSDGGLAVAGLNPYEQYF
CDR3nt: TGTGCCAGCAGTGACGGCGGATTGGCCGTAGCGGGACTGAACCCCTACGAGCAGTACTTC

d_gene: TRBD1
v_gene: TRBV5-5
j_gene: TRBJ1-3
abundance: .
CDR3aa: CASSGGGTVSGNTIYF
CDR3nt: TGTGCCAGCAGCGGAGGCGGGACAGTCTCTGGAAACACCATATATTTT

d_gene: .
v_gene: TRBV7-7
j_gene: TRBJ2-1
abundance: .
CDR3aa: CASSLADRTGLQHNEQFF
CDR3nt: TGTGCTAGCAGCCTAGCGGATAGAACAGGGTTGCAGCACAATGAGCAGTTCTTC

d_gene: .
v_gene: TRBV11-3
j_gene: TRBJ2-5
abundance: .
CDR3aa: CASGLDGGTQYF
CDR3nt: TGTGCCAGCGGCCTAGACGGGGGGACCCAGTACTTC

d_gene: TRBD2
v_gene: TRBV11-2
j_gene: TRBJ2-1
abundance: .
CDR3aa: CASSPGLAGGYNEQFF
CDR3nt: TGTGCCAGCAGCCCGGGACTAGCGGGAGGATACAATGAGCAGTTCTTC

d_gene: .
v_gene: TRBV15
j_gene: TRBJ1-5
abundance: .
CDR3aa: CATSRGTHSNQPQHF
CDR3nt: TGTGCCACCAGCAGAGGGACTCATAGCAATCAGCCCCAGCATTTT

d_gene: TRBD1
v_gene: TRBV28
j_gene: TRBJ2-1
abundance: .
CDR3aa: CASRSGTGGYNEQFF
CDR3nt: TGTGCCAGCAGGTCCGGGACAGGGGGCTACAATGAGCAGTTCTTC